This T cell receptor beta chain comes out of a study of blood T cell repertoires in COVID-19. Study at large: T cells, B-cell-depleted T cells, or PBMCs supplied cDNA or gDNA.

Sequencing was performed with immunoSEQ multiplex PCR; in TCRdb, only in-frame clones are kept and a portion is missing. The sample contains under 200,000 clones, around 83% of which appear only once. This clone was recorded only once. The TCR sequence derives from a woman aged 40 to 50 with acute or convalescent COVID-19. Sequenced material: peripheral blood.

CDR3 protein: CSVKVLSSPQDNEQFF. Here the CDR3 DNA reads TGCAGCGTTAAGGTCCTATCCTCGCCTCAGGACAATGAGCAGTTCTTC. J is TRBJ2-1 and V is TRBV29-1; no firm D call. The V gene lost 5 bases and the J gene lost 5 bases, with 22 bases spanning the gap. Germline lookup yields CDR1 SQVTM and CDR2 ANQGSEA. The CDR3 length is 16 residues.